This T cell receptor beta chain came from a study of T cell changes during pregnancy in multiple sclerosis (dated by TCRdb to about 2019). Looking at the study overall: The study examined how the T cell repertoire changed over the course of pregnancy in women with multiple sclerosis.

To prepare the library, the immunoSEQ multiplex PCR assay was applied. The table was pulled from immuneACCESS by TCRdb, which kept in-frame rearrangements only. Such tables lose some clones; where checked, under half of the loss comes from unresolved V genes, and the rest has no known cause. The sample includes about 93,000 clones, with roughly 92% observed a single time. The top ten clonotypes cover more than 2% of the sample. In the case of this clone: Its antigen specificity is not known. Base qualities were left out, and no much larger clone turns up one base away.

The junction shows trimming of 8 bases on V and 3 bases on J, and the gene matches do not reach 8 bases of it. CDR1 is given as LNHDA and CDR2 as SQIVND, both from the germline V gene (reference sequence). Measured from the cysteine to the phenylalanine, the CDR3 is 15 residues long. Here the CDR3 DNA is all that survives: 45 bases in frame from base 1. The chain joins TRBV19 to TRBJ2-5; 11 junctional bases match TRBD2. This receptor was taken from a female donor with multiple sclerosis, enrolled in a pregnancy study. Sequencing used peripheral blood, obtained after pregnancy. In nucleotide form, the sequence is TGTGCCAGTCGGGGAATAGCGGGGGGGAAAGAGACCCAGTACTTC. Translated, this gives CASRGIAGGKETQYF.